These 18 T cell receptor beta chains originate from one sample sequenced in a study of CD8 T cells in cerebrospinal fluid in Alzheimer's disease. TCRdb re-analyzed the 10x single-cell sequencing reads; it lists each CDR3 protein once, without DNA. The sample data list roughly 720 distinct CDR3 sequences. Material for sequencing was cerebrospinal fluid. These TCRs come from a human donor in good health.

This clonotype is medium-sized (0.01 to 0.1%) by frequency. This rearrangement joins TRBV18 to TRBJ2-7; the D call of TRBD2 rests on TCRdb alone, since no DNA is present to check it. The CDR3 extends over 13 amino acids. Per germline, CDR1 KGHSH and CDR2 LQKENI. CDR3 sequence reads: CASSTRVEGEQYF. The variable domain in full, completed from reference TRBV18 and TRBJ2-7, reads NAGVMQNPRHLVRRRGQEARLRCSPMKGHSHVYWYRQLPEEGLKFMVYLQKENIIDESGMPKERFSAEFPKEGPSILRIQQVVRGDSAAYFCASSTRVEGEQYFGPGTRLTVT.

Measured by frequency, this clonotype is medium-sized (0.01 to 0.1%). The rearrangement uses TRBV7-2 and TRBJ2-1; TCRdb's D call, TRBD2, is unchecked because there is no DNA. The CDR3 length is 15 residues. Germline V CDR1 and CDR2: SGHTA, FQGNSA. The chain's CDR3 is CASIFGQALVNEQFF.

Measured by frequency, this clonotype is medium-sized. This rearrangement joins TRBV29-1 to TRBJ2-5. This CDR3 has 12 residues. The germline gives CDR1 SQVTM, CDR2 ANQGSEA. CDR3 loop: CSVEPDQETQYF. The variable domain in full, completed from reference TRBV29-1 and TRBJ2-5, reads SAVISQKPSRDICQRGTSLTIQCQVDSQVTMMFWYRQQPGQSLTLIATANQGSEATYESGFVIDKFPISRPNLTFSTLTVSNMSPEDSSIYLCSVEPDQETQYFGPGTRLLVL.

This clonotype is identified as medium-sized from frequency. The chain couples TRBV10-2 to TRBJ2-2. Germline-derived CDR1 and CDR2 are WSHSY and SAAADI. The CDR3 spans 14 residues. This chain's CDR3 is CASIRSLNTGELFF.

By frequency, this clonotype is large. The genes are TRBV30 and TRBJ2-2. CDR3 length: 12 residues. Germline assignment: CDR1 GTSNPN and CDR2 SVGIG (reference sequence). This CDR3 is CAWIEIAGELFF.

Frequency places this clonotype as medium-sized. V is TRBV19 and J is TRBJ1-1. The germline V gene has CDR1 LNHDA and CDR2 SQIVND (reference sequence). The CDR3 totals 13 residues. This CDR3 is CASSMSRSTEAFF.

Measured by frequency, this clonotype is large (0.1 to 1%). The V gene is TRBV18, the J gene TRBJ1-5; TCRdb outputs TRBD1, but without DNA this stays unchecked. The germline V gene has CDR1 KGHSH and CDR2 LQKENI. The CDR3 spans 18 residues. Here the CDR3 reads CASSPKPPDRARNQPQHF.

This clonotype is labeled large (0.1 to 1%) based on frequency. This chain joins TRBV27 and TRBJ1-6. The CDR3 runs to 19 residues. In germline, CDR1 is MNHEY, CDR2 SMNVEV (reference sequence). The CDR3 reads CASSVTGLPHSSYNSPLHF.

Its frequency marks this clonotype as medium-sized. CDR3: CASSPSMGGNQPQHF. V and J are TRBV18 and TRBJ1-5. Germline CDR1 KGHSH, CDR2 LQKENI. This CDR3 contains 15 residues.

This clonotype is medium-sized (0.01 to 0.1%) by frequency. The CDR3 here is CASSLEELSYNEQFF. The V call is TRBV5-4, the J call TRBJ2-1. The germline CDR1 and CDR2 sequences are SGHNT and YYREEE (reference sequence). There are 15 residues in the CDR3.

This clonotype is labeled medium-sized (0.01 to 0.1%) based on frequency. V gene TRBV6-5 combines with J gene TRBJ1-2; TCRdb's D gene call, TRBD1, goes unchecked for lack of DNA. The CDR3 length is 14 residues. CDR1 is MNHEY, CDR2 SVGAGI, per germline. Here the CDR3 reads CASSYSTGENGYTF.

The CDR3 is CASSQDRSSGANVLTF. This rearrangement joins TRBV7-2 to TRBJ2-6. The CDR3 contains 16 residues. From germline, CDR1 is SGHTA and CDR2 FQGNSA.

This clonotype is labeled medium-sized based on frequency. The rearrangement joins TRBV5-1 to TRBJ2-2; TCRdb selects TRBD1, and the lack of DNA leaves this call unchecked. This CDR3 is built from 14 residues. The germline V gene encodes CDR1 SGHRS and CDR2 YFSETQ. Here the CDR3 reads CASSAGTGVRELFF.

This clonotype is medium-sized (0.01 to 0.1%) by frequency. This chain uses TRBV6-4 with TRBJ2-3; TCRdb's assignment of TRBD1 cannot be checked, as there is no DNA. CDR1 is MRHNA, CDR2 SNTAGT, per germline. The CDR3 contains 15 residues. CDR3 in amino acids: CASSDSARAGDTQYF.

Considering frequency, this clonotype is medium-sized. This chain links TRBV2 with TRBJ2-1; TCRdb lists TRBD2, though no DNA is available to test this call. From germline, CDR1 is SNHLY and CDR2 FYNNEI. This CDR3 contains 12 residues. CDR3 region: CASKAETDEQFF.

By frequency, this clonotype registers medium-sized. CDR3: CASFGGGPYNEQFF. This chain connects TRBV18 to TRBJ2-1; TCRdb's D gene call, TRBD1, goes unchecked for lack of DNA. CDR3 length equals 14 residues. Germline loops: CDR1 KGHSH, CDR2 LQKENI.

Its frequency marks this clonotype as medium-sized. V gene TRBV29-1 combines with J gene TRBJ2-1; TCRdb's D call of TRBD2 is untestable without DNA. Per the germline V gene, CDR1 is SQVTM and CDR2 is ANQGSEA. The CDR3 consists of 14 residues. CDR3: CSVDGAGPNNEQFF.

This clonotype counts as medium-sized by frequency. The chain has TRBV29-1 and TRBJ2-3; the D call of TRBD1 rests on TCRdb alone, since no DNA is present to check it. Per the germline V gene, CDR1 is SQVTM and CDR2 is ANQGSEA. This CDR3 is 12 amino acids long. The CDR3 is CSTKGGTDTQYF.